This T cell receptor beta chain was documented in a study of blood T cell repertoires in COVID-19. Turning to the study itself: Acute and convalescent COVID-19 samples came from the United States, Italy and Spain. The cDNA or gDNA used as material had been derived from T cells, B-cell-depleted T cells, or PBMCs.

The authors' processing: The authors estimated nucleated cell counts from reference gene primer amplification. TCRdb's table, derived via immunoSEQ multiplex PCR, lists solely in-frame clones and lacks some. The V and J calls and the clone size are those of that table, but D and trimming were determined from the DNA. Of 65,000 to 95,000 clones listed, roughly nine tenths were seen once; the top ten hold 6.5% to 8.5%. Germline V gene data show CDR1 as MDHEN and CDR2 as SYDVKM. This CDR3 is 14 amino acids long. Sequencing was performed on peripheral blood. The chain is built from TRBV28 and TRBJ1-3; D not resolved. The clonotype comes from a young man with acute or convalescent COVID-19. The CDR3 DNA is TGTGCTATAAACAGTGCCTCTCTGGGAAACACCATATATTTT. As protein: CAINSASLGNTIYF.